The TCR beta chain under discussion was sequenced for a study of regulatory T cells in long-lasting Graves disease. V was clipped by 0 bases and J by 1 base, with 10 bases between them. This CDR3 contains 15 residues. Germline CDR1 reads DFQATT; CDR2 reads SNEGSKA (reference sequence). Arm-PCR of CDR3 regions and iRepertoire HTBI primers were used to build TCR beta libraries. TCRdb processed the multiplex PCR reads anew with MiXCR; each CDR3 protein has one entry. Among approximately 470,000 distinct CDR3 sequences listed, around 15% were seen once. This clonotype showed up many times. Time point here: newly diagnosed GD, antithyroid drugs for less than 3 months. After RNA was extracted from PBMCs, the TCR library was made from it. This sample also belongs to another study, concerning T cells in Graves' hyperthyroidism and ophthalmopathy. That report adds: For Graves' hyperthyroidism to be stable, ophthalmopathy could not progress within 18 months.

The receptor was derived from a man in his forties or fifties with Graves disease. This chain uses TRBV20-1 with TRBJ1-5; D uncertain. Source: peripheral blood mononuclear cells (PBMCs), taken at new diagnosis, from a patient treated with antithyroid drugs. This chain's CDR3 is CSARDAGNSNQPQHF. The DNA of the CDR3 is TGCAGTGCTAGAGATGCGGGTAACAGCAATCAGCCCCAGCATTTT.